This T cell receptor beta chain was identified in a study of shared clonotypes between healthy human individuals. Study results and caveats: The low donor count limited represented genetic and exposure-history diversity.

Germline V gives CDR1 SQVTM, CDR2 ANQGSEA. This CDR3 spans 14 amino acids. The authors distributed each subset's genomic DNA evenly over several immunoSEQ plates. PBMC DNA, left unsorted, was sequenced on ten immunoSEQ deep assay plates. Original processing notes: Without quality scores, immunoSEQ junctional reads could not be filtered like full-length reads. Measured with immunoSEQ multiplex PCR; TCRdb has only the in-frame clones, and not every one. V, J and clone size are taken as reported in that table, and D and trimming were inferred from the DNA itself. The sample consists of about 480,000 clones, almost 80% of them appearing once. To note about this clone: Its antigen is currently unknown. Its ends do not fully match the called genes, so a read error is possible. At the DNA level, this CDR3 is encoded by other sequences in the same sample as well.

V gene TRBV29-1 combines with J gene TRBJ1-1; D is possibly TRBD1 (5 bases). Material: PBMCs. This TCR derives from a woman aged 40 to 50 in good health. Some clones in this sample may be carry-over from other donors' samples. DNA of the CDR3: TGTAGCGTGGGATGGGGCAGGGCGAAGACTGAAGCTTTCTTT. It is translated as CSVGWGRAKTEAFF.